These 29 T cell receptor beta chains were all obtained from the same sample, sequenced in a study of T cell repertoires in cytomegalovirus infection (dated 2019 in TCRdb). Sequencing instrument: Illumina HiSeq 1500. The public reads were reprocessed in TCRdb via fastp at Q25 and MiXCR, keeping in-frame beta chains. CDR3 protein sequences are deduplicated, and each keeps its most common genes and DNA. Across this sample there are just over 300,000 distinct CDR3 sequences, with 15% to 20% seen only once. The ten largest clonotypes hold approximately 12% of the sample. The sequencing input was PBMCs. The source is a human donor in good health (CMV status not recorded). Some clones in this sample may be carry-over from other donors' samples.

The V and J genes are TRBV6-6 and TRBJ2-7; 9 bases are a match to TRBD1. The germline V gene has CDR1 MNHNY and CDR2 SVGAGI (reference sequence). The CDR3 has 16 amino acids. The trim removed 5 bases at V and 1 base at J, leaving 9 bases unmatched. DNA for the CDR3: TGTGCCAGCAGTAAGAACAGGGGGCTAAGGTCCTACGAGCAGTACTTC. Its translation: CASSKNRGLRSYEQYF.

In this sample, this clonotype turned up many times. This chain connects TRBV7-8 to TRBJ2-7; 12 positions agree with TRBD2. With 3 bases clipped from V and 6 bases from J, the junction kept 3 bases outside the gene matches. This CDR3 is 14 amino acids long. From germline, CDR1 is SGHVS and CDR2 FQNEAQ. The CDR3 DNA sequence: TGTGCCAGCAGCTTTGGACTAGCGGGGACCGAGCAGTACTTC. It encodes CASSFGLAGTEQYF.

Only a few counts were recorded for this clonotype. The V call is TRBV28, the J call TRBJ1-6; possible D gene TRBD1, 6 bases. The V and J ends lost 5 bases and 7 bases respectively, with 15 bases between them. Germline CDR1 reads MDHEN; CDR2 reads SYDVKM. CDR3 length equals 15 residues. CDR3 bases: TGTGCCAGCAGTCGACACACAGGGTTCAATTCACCCCTCCACTTT. Its protein product is CASSRHTGFNSPLHF.

This clonotype has more than one count but fewer than ten. V gene TRBV3-1 combines with J gene TRBJ1-5; 7 bases align to TRBD1. CDR1 and CDR2 from the germline V gene are LGHDT and YNNKEL (reference sequence). This CDR3 has 16 residues. V shed 2 bases and J 3 bases; nucleotides not matched to a gene: 7. The CDR3 DNA sequence: TGTGCCAGCAGCCAAACAGGGGTTGAAGCCAATCAGCCCCAGCATTTT. This encodes CASSQTGVEANQPQHF.

This sequence joins TRBV15 and TRBJ1-6, with D possibly being TRBD1 (6 bases). Per the germline V gene, CDR1 is LNHNV and CDR2 is YYDKDF (reference sequence). The CDR3 sequence is 15 residues long. V lost 6 bases to trimming and J lost 7 bases, with 16 bases between them. The DNA of the CDR3 is TGTGCCACCAGTACAAGGGGGAGGGGGAATTCACCCCTCCACTTT. It translates to CATSTRGRGNSPLHF.

This clonotype was detected ten times or more. This chain uses TRBV7-6 with TRBJ1-4; a weak D match, TRBD1 (5 bases). The CDR3 sequence is 16 residues long. CDR1 is SGHVS and CDR2 is FNYEAQ in the germline V gene. Trimming removed 0 bases from V and 6 bases from J, with 14 bases in between. CDR3 loop: CASSLAPDTVDEKLFF. CDR3 coding DNA: TGTGCCAGCAGCTTAGCTCCGGACACCGTGGATGAAAAACTGTTTTTT.

The chain combines TRBV15 with TRBJ2-7; the D gene is possibly TRBD1 (6 bases). CDR1 LNHNV and CDR2 YYDKDF come from the germline V gene (reference sequence). Trimming took 7 bases from V and 0 from J, leaving 16 bases between them. The CDR3 totals 15 residues. The chain's CDR3 is CATNTPQGNSYEQYF. CDR3 bases: TGTGCCACCAACACTCCACAGGGCAACTCCTACGAGCAGTACTTC.

This clonotype has just a few counts. The chain carries TRBV10-3 and TRBJ2-2, with a tentative D call TRBD2 (6 bases). The CDR3 loop spans 16 amino acids. The V end was cut by 4 bases, the J end by 4 bases, with 16 bases between. Per the germline V gene, CDR1 is ENHRY and CDR2 is SYGVKD. This CDR3 is CAISVRGFEGTGELFF. CDR3 sequence (DNA): TGTGCCATCAGTGTGCGGGGCTTCGAAGGCACCGGGGAGCTGTTTTTT.

This chain links TRBV28 with TRBJ1-2; TRBD1 aligns across 9 bases. This CDR3 is 14 amino acids long. Germline V lookup: CDR1 MDHEN, CDR2 SYDVKM. V lost 6 bases and J lost 6; bases outside the gene matches: 8. The CDR3 region is CASSPGTGWNGYTF. Here the CDR3 DNA reads TGTGCCAGCAGCCCCGGGACAGGGTGGAATGGCTACACCTTC.

This clonotype was detected ten times or more. V usage is TRBV7-2 and J usage is TRBJ2-1, with 8 bases that match TRBD1. With 2 bases clipped from V and 7 bases from J, the junction kept 10 bases outside the gene matches. This CDR3 comprises 16 residues. Germline-derived CDR1 and CDR2 are SGHTA and FQGNSA. CDR3 amino acids: CASSLNAGRGRNEQFF. CDR3 coding DNA: TGTGCCAGCAGCTTAAATGCAGGCAGGGGGCGGAATGAGCAGTTCTTC.

This clonotype was found a few times. The genes are TRBV9 and TRBJ2-1; D remains unclear. Germline V gene data show CDR1 as SGDLS and CDR2 as YYNGEE. V was clipped by 2 bases and J by 2 bases, with 5 bases between them. This CDR3 is built from 13 residues. The CDR3 loop is CASSVGTYNEQFF. The CDR3 DNA reads as TGTGCCAGCAGCGTTGGAACCTACAATGAGCAGTTCTTC.

The gene calls are TRBV19 and TRBJ2-7; the D gene is possibly TRBD1 (6 bases). Trimming removed 6 bases from V and 0 bases from J, with 24 bases in between. The germline gives CDR1 LNHDA, CDR2 SQIVND (reference sequence). The CDR3 is made up of 18 amino acids. CDR3 bases: TGTGCCAGTAGCCCCAATCTTGTGGGGACATTTACCTCCTACGAGCAGTACTTC. This sequence encodes CASSPNLVGTFTSYEQYF.

J is TRBJ1-4 and V is TRBV20-1; possibly TRBD1 for D (5 bases). Germline loops: CDR1 DFQATT, CDR2 SNEGSKA (reference sequence). V was clipped by 6 bases and J by 8 bases, with 31 bases between them. The CDR3 is 18 amino acids. This CDR3 reads CSARRPTGAWDGREKLFF. In nucleotides, the CDR3 is TGCAGTGCCCGACGACCCACCGGGGCGTGGGACGGAAGAGAAAAACTGTTTTTT.

This clonotype was found once. At one boundary the junction diverges from the germline segment, which might be a read error. The chain recombines TRBV5-1 with TRBJ1-1; D is unresolved. Germline V lookup: CDR1 SGHRS, CDR2 YFSETQ. This CDR3 has 12 residues. The CDR3: CASSLDHTGAFF. In nucleotides, the CDR3 is TGCGCCAGCAGCTTGGACCACACTGGAGCTTTCTTT.

In its sample, this clonotype was seen many times. The rearrangement joins TRBV27 to TRBJ1-5; no reliable D call. The germline CDR1 and CDR2 sequences are MNHEY and SMNVEV (reference sequence). V lost 4 bases, J lost 1 base, and 11 bases lay in between. The length of the CDR3 is 15 residues. DNA for the CDR3: TGTGCCAGCAGTTCGGGGTTTAACAGCAATCAGCCCCAGCATTTT. Residues: CASSSGFNSNQPQHF.

The chain employs TRBV6-2 or TRBV6-3 and TRBJ2-5; possibly TRBD1 for D (5 bases). Germline V gene sequence: CDR1 MNHEY, CDR2 SVGEGT. V lost 0 bases and J 5 bases, leaving 7 bases between the germline ends. This CDR3 spans 13 amino acids. In DNA, the CDR3 is TGTGCCAGCAGTTACTCCCGACAGGAGACCCAGTACTTC. As protein: CASSYSRQETQYF.

This clonotype was counted many times. The gene calls are TRBV12-3 or TRBV12-4 and TRBJ2-5, with TRBD2 as a possible D gene (5 bases). The V gene lost 3 bases and the J gene lost 3 bases, with 8 bases spanning the gap. The CDR3 totals 13 residues. CDR3 in amino acids: CASSFQRKETQYF. The CDR3, as DNA: TGTGCCAGCAGTTTTCAGCGGAAAGAGACCCAGTACTTC.

This clonotype has a handful of counts. This chain joins TRBV20-1 and TRBJ1-1; TRBD1 agrees at 7 bases. This CDR3 has 14 amino acids. From germline, CDR1 is DFQATT and CDR2 SNEGSKA (reference sequence). Losses at the gene ends were 6 bases for V and 4 bases for J; bases not matched to a gene: 11. The CDR3: CSAQEGAGSTEAFF. The CDR3 DNA reads as TGCAGTGCACAGGAGGGGGCGGGGTCCACTGAAGCTTTCTTT.

Turning to this clonotype: This may be a read error: a much more frequent sequence differs by one nucleotide. This CDR3 reads CASRDSQETQYF. The DNA for the CDR3 is TGTGCCAGCAGGGACAGCCAAGAGACCCAGTACTTC. The chain carries TRBV6-6 and TRBJ2-5, with TRBD1 as a possible D gene (6 bases). The CDR3 totals 12 residues. Trimming cost V 6 bases and J 1 base, with 6 bases left between them. The germline gives CDR1 MNHNY, CDR2 SVGAGI (reference sequence).

This chain connects TRBV5-1 to TRBJ2-7; the match to TRBD2 covers 14 bases. The CDR3 runs to 15 residues. Germline CDR1 is SGHRS and CDR2 is YFSETQ. The V and J ends lost 5 bases and 2 bases, in that order; junction bases with no gene match: 3. CDR3 DNA: TGCGCCAGCAGTGCGGGACTAGCGGGGGCCTACGAGCAGTACTTC. Translation gives CASSAGLAGAYEQYF.

The V gene is TRBV20-1, the J gene TRBJ1-4; a possible D gene is TRBD1 (6 bases). Germline V gives CDR1 DFQATT, CDR2 SNEGSKA (reference sequence). The CDR3 loop spans 14 amino acids. CDR3 in amino acids: CRGGRTATNEKLFF. For the CDR3, the DNA is TGCAGGGGGGGGCGGACCGCAACTAATGAAAAACTGTTTTTT.

This chain uses TRBV27 with TRBJ2-1; tentative D call: TRBD1 (5 bases). V shed 1 base and J shed 12 bases, with 13 bases lying between them. Germline CDR1 MNHEY, CDR2 SMNVEV (reference sequence). The length of the CDR3 is 13 residues. The CDR3 DNA follows: TGTGCCAGCAGTTTATTTACAGGTTGGGGGCAGTTCTTC. Translation gives CASSLFTGWGQFF.

This clonotype was detected many times. The rearrangement uses TRBV7-8 and TRBJ2-1; no clear D gene. The CDR3 contains 16 residues. Trimming removed 1 base from V and 0 bases from J, with 10 bases in between. Germline V lookup: CDR1 SGHVS, CDR2 FQNEAQ. This CDR3 reads CASSLVSGFSYNEQFF. The CDR3 nucleotides read TGTGCCAGCAGCTTAGTTAGTGGATTCTCCTACAATGAGCAGTTCTTC.

This clonotype showed up many times. V gene TRBV7-2 combines with J gene TRBJ2-1, with TRBD2 matching over 8 bases. V trimming: 6 bases; J trimming: 0 bases; junction bases outside the gene matches: 4. Germline V gene data show CDR1 as SGHTA and CDR2 as FQGNSA. CDR3 length: 15 amino acids. CDR3 nucleotide sequence: TGTGCCAGCAGGGAGCGGGGGACCTCCTACAATGAGCAGTTCTTC. Its protein product is CASRERGTSYNEQFF. Variable domain in full (rest from reference TRBV7-2 and TRBJ2-1): GAGVSQSPSNKVTEKGKDVELRCDPISGHTALYWYRQSLGQGLEFLIYFQGNSAPDKSGLPSDRFSAERTGGSVSTLTIQRTQQEDSAVYLCASRERGTSYNEQFFGPGTRLTVL.

This clonotype was counted ten times or more. One end of the junction is discordant with germline, which a read error may explain. The V call is TRBV5-8, the J call TRBJ2-7; D possibly matches TRBD1 or TRBD2 (5 bases each). This CDR3 contains 10 residues. The V gene's germline CDR1 is SGHTS and CDR2 YDEGEE. The CDR3 DNA reads TGTGCCAGCAGCTTGACGGGGCTATCCTTC. It encodes CASSLTGLSF.

The CDR3 sequence: CASSQDDKARRARETQYF. CDR3 nucleotide sequence: TGTGCCAGCAGCCAAGACGACAAAGCCCGCCGGGCTAGGGAGACCCAGTACTTC. The chain recombines TRBV4-2 with TRBJ2-5; D is unresolved. The CDR3 is 18 residues long. The V end lost 0 bases, the J end lost 5 bases, and 22 bases lay between the germline ends. Per the germline V gene, CDR1 is LGHNA and CDR2 is YNFKEQ.

This chain uses TRBV29-1 with TRBJ2-3; 16 nucleotides align to TRBD2. Looked up from germline, CDR1 is SQVTM and CDR2 is ANQGSEA. V lost 3 bases to trimming and J lost 1 base; unmatched junction nucleotides: 7. The CDR3 covers 18 residues. The CDR3 here is CSVEGTSGGVFGTDTQYF. The DNA of the CDR3 is TGCAGCGTTGAGGGGACTAGCGGGGGGGTGTTCGGCACAGATACGCAGTATTTT.

This clonotype has just a few counts. This chain joins TRBV6-2 or TRBV6-3 and TRBJ2-5; D could derive from TRBD1 or TRBD2 (6 bases each). Trimming left V 5 bases short and J 1 base short, with 20 bases between. The germline V gene has CDR1 MNHEY and CDR2 SVGEGT. This CDR3 has 17 residues. This CDR3 is CASSRTPGATTQETQYF. In DNA form, the CDR3 reads TGTGCCAGCAGTCGAACCCCGGGGGCGACGACCCAAGAGACCCAGTACTTC.

V is TRBV2 and J is TRBJ2-7; D assignment may be TRBD1 or TRBD2 (5 bases each). CDR1 is SNHLY, CDR2 FYNNEI, per germline. The CDR3 runs 13 residues. Trimming stripped 6 bases from V and 3 bases from J, with 12 bases between. The CDR3 DNA reads as TGTGCCAGCAGCGGGACCGGACGCTACGAGCAGTACTTC. Encoded protein: CASSGTGRYEQYF.